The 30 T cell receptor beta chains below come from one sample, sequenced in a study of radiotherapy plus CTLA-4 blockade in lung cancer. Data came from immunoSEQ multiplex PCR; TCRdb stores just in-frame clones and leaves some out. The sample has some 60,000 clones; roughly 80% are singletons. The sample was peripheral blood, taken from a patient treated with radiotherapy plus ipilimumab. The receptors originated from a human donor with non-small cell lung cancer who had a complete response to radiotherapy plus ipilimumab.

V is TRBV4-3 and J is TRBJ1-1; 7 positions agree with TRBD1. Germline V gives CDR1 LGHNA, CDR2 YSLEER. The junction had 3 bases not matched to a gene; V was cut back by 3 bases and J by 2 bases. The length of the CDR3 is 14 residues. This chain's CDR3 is CASSQYRGNTEAFF. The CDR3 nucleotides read TGCGCCAGCAGCCAGTACAGGGGTAACACTGAAGCTTTCTTT.

CDR3 nucleotides: TGTGCCAGCACCCCTCGCAGGCTAGCGGAGACCCAGTACTTC. It translates to CASTPRRLAETQYF. The V call is TRBV2, the J call TRBJ2-5, with TRBD2 as a possible D gene (6 bases). The germline CDR1 and CDR2 sequences are SNHLY and FYNNEI. The CDR3 runs 14 residues. Trimming stripped 7 bases from V and 5 bases from J, with 17 bases between.

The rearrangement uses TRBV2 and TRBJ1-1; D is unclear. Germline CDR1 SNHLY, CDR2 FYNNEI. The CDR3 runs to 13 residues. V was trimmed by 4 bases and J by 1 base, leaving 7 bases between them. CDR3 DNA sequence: TGTGCCAGCAGTGCTACAGAGAACACTGAAGCTTTCTTT. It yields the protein CASSATENTEAFF.

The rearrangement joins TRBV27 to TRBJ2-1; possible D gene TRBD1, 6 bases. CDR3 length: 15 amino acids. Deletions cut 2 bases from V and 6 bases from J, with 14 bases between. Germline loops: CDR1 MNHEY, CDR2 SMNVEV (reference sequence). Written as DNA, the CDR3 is TGTGCCAGCAGTTTAATGGGGGCAACTGGCAATGAGCAGTTCTTC. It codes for CASSLMGATGNEQFF.

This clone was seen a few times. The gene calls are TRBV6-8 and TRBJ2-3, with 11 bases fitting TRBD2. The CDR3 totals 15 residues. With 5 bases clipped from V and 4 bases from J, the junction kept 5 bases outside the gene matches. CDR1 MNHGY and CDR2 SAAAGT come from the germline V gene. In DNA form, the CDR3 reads TGTGCCAGCAGTCTAGCGGGGGGAGGAGCAGATACGCAGTATTTT. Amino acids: CASSLAGGGADTQYF.

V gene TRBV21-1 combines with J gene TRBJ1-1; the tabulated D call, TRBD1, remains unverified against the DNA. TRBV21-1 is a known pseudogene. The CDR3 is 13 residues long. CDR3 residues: CASSNRDRGPAFF. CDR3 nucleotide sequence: TGTGCCAGCAGCAACCGGGACAGGGGTCCGGCTTTCTTT.

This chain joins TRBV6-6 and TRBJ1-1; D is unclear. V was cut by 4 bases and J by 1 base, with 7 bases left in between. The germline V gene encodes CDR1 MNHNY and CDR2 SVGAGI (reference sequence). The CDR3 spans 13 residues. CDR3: CASSFQSNTEAFF. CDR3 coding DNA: TGTGCCAGCAGTTTCCAATCGAACACTGAAGCTTTCTTT.

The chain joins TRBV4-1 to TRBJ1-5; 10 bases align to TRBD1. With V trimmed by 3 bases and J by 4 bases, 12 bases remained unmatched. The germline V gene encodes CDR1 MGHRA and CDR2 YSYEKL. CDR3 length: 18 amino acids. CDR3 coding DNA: TGCGCCAGCAGCCAGCGACGGGACAGGGGATACAGTAATCAGCCCCAGCATTTT. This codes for CASSQRRDRGYSNQPQHF.

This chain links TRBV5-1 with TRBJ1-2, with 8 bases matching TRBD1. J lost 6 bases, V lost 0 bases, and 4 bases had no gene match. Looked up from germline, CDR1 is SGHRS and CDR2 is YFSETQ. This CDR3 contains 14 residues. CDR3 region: CASSLDGQGNGYTF. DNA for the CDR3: TGCGCCAGCAGCTTGGACGGACAGGGAAATGGCTACACCTTC.

CDR3 amino acids: CASSIPVGRKAGYTF. As DNA, the CDR3 is TGTGCCAGTAGTATCCCCGTCGGGAGGAAGGCTGGCTACACCTTC. The chain joins TRBV19 to TRBJ1-2; D unresolved. The CDR3 is 15 residues long. Germline V gene data show CDR1 as LNHDA and CDR2 as SQIVND (reference sequence). V was clipped by 3 bases and J by 7 bases, with 18 bases between them.

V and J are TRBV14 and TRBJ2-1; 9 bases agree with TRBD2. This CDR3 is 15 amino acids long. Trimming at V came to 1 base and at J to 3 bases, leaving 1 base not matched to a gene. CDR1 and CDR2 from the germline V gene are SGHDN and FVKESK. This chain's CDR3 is CASSQGTSVYNEQFF. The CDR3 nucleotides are TGTGCCAGCAGCCAAGGGACTAGCGTCTACAATGAGCAGTTCTTC. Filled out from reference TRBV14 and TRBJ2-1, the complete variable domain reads EAGVTQFPSHSVIEKGQTVTLRCDPISGHDNLYWYRRVMGKEIKFLLHFVKESKQDESGMPNNRFLAERTGGTYSTLKVQPAELEDSGVYFCASSQGTSVYNEQFFGPGTRLTVL.

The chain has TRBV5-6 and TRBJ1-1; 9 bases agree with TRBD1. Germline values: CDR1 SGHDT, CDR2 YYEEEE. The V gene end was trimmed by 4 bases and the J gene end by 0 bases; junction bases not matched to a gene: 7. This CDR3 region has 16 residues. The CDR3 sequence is CASSVGTGSMNTEAFF. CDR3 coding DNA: TGTGCCAGCAGCGTCGGGACAGGGTCCATGAACACTGAAGCTTTCTTT. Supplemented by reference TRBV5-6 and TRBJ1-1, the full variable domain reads DAGVTQSPTHLIKTRGQQVTLRCSPKSGHDTVSWYQQALGQGPQFIFQYYEEEERQRGNFPDRFSGHQFPNYSSELNVNALLLGDSALYLCASSVGTGSMNTEAFFGQGTRLTVV.

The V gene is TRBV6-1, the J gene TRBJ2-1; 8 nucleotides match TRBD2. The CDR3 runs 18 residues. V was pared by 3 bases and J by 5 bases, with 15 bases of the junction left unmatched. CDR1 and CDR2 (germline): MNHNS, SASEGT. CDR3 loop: CASSDPRWTSPLHNEQFF. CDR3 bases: TGTGCCAGCAGTGATCCCCGCTGGACTAGCCCCCTTCACAATGAGCAGTTCTTC.

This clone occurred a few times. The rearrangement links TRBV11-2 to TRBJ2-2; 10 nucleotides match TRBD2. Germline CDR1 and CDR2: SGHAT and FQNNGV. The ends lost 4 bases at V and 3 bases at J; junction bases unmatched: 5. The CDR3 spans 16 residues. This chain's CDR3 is CASSSLTSGYTGELFF. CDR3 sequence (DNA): TGTGCCAGCAGCTCCCTGACTAGCGGGTACACCGGGGAGCTGTTTTTT.

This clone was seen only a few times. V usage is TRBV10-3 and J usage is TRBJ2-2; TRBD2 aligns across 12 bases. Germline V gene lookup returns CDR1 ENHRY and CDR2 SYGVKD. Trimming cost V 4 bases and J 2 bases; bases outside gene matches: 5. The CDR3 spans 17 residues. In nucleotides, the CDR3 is TGTGCCATCAGTGGGACTAGCGGGATAGCAAACACCGGGGAGCTGTTTTTT. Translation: CAISGTSGIANTGELFF.

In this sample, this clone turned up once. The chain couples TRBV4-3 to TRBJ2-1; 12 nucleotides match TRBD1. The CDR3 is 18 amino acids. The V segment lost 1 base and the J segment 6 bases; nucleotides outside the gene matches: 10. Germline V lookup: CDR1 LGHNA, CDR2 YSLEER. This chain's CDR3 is CASSQGLPGQGAVNEQFF. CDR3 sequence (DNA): TGCGCCAGCAGCCAAGGCTTACCGGGACAGGGGGCGGTCAATGAGCAGTTCTTC.

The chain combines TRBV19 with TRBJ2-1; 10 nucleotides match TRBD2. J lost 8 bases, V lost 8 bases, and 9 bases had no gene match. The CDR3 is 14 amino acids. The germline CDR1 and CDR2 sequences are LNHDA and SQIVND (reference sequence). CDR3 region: CASAERGGEDEQFF. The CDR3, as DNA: TGTGCCAGTGCGGAGCGGGGGGGCGAAGATGAGCAGTTCTTC.

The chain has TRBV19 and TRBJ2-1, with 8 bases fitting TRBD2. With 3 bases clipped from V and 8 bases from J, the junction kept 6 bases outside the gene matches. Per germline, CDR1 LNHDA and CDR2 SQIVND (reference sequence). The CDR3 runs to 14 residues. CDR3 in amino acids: CASSIWTSRDEQFF. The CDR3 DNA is TGTGCCAGTAGTATCTGGACTAGCCGAGATGAGCAGTTCTTC.

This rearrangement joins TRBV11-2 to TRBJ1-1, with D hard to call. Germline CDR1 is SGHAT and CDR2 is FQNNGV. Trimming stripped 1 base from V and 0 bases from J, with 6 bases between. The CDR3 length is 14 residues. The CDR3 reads CASSLAHMNTEAFF. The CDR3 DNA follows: TGTGCCAGCAGCTTAGCACACATGAACACTGAAGCTTTCTTT.

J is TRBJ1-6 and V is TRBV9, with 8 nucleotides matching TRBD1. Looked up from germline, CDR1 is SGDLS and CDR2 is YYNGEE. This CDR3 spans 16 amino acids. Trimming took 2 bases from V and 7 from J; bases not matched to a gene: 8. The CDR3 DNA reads TGTGCCAGCAGCGTCTCCTCCGGGACAGGCAATTCACCCCTCCACTTT. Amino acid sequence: CASSVSSGTGNSPLHF. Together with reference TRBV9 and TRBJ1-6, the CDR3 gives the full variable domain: DSGVTQTPKHLITATGQRVTLRCSPRSGDLSVYWYQQSLDQGLQFLIQYYNGEERAKGNILERFSAQQFPDLHSELNLSSLELGDSALYFCASSVSSGTGNSPLHFGNGTRLTVT.

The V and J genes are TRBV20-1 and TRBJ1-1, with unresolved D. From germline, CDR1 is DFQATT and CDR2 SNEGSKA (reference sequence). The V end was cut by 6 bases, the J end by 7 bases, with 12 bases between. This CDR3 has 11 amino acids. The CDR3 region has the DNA TGCAGTGCGAGATCCCCAGGTGAAGCTTTCTTT. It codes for CSARSPGEAFF.

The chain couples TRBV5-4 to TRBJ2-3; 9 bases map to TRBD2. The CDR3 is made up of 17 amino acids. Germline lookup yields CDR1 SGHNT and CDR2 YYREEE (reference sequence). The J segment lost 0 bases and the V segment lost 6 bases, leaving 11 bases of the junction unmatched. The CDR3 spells CASTRPGAGGSTDTQYF. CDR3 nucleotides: TGTGCCAGCACCCGGCCGGGGGCGGGGGGGAGCACAGATACGCAGTATTTT.

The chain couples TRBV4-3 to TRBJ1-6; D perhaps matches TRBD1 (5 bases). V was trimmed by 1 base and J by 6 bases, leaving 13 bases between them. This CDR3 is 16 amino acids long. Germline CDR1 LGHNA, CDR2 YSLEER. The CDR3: CASSQGGGAANSPLHF. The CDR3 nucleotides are TGCGCCAGCAGCCAAGGTGGAGGGGCAGCTAATTCACCCCTCCACTTT.

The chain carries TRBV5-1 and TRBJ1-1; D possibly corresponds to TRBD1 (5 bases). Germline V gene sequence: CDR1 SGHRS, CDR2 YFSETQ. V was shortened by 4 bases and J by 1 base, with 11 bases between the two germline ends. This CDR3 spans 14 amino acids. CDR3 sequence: CASSVQGGNTEAFF. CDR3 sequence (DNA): TGCGCCAGCAGCGTTCAGGGAGGGAACACTGAAGCTTTCTTT.

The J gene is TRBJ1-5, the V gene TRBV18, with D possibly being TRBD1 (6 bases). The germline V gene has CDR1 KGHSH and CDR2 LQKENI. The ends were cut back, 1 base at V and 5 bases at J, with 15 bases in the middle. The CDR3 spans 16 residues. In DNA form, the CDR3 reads TGTGCCAGCTCACCACGACCCGGGACATCCGATCAGCCCCAGCATTTT. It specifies CASSPRPGTSDQPQHF.

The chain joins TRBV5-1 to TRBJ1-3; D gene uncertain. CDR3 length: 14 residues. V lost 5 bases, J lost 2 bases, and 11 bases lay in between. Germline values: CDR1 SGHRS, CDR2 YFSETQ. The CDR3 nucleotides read TGCGCCAGCAGTTCCACAGAACCTGGAAACACCATATATTTT. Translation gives CASSSTEPGNTIYF.

CDR3 sequence: CASSPLPGGTGELFF. The CDR3 coding sequence is TGTGCCAGCTCACCCCTTCCAGGGGGCACCGGGGAGCTGTTTTTT. The chain is built from TRBV18 and TRBJ2-2; TRBD1 matches at 7 bases. Trimming took 3 bases from V and 4 from J; bases not matched to a gene: 5. Germline CDR1 reads KGHSH; CDR2 reads LQKENI. CDR3 length: 15 amino acids.

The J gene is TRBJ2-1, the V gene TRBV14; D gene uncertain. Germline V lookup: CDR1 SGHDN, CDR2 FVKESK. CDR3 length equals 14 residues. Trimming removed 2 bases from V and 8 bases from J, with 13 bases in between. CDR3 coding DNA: TGTGCCAGCAGCCAACAGGTCAAGGTGGATGAGCAGTTCTTC. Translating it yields CASSQQVKVDEQFF.

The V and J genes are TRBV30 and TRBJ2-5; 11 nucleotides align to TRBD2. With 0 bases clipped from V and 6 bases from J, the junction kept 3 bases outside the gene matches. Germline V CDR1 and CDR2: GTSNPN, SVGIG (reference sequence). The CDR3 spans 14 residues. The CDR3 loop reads CAWSVLAGVKTQYF. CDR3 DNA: TGTGCCTGGAGTGTACTAGCGGGGGTCAAGACCCAGTACTTC.

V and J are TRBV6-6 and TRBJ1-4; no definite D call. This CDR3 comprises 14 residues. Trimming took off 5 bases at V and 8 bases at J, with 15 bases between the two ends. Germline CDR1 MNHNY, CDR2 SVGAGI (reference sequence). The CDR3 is CASSPRRGGEKLFF. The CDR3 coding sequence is TGTGCCAGCAGTCCCCGACGAGGAGGGGAAAAACTGTTTTTT.